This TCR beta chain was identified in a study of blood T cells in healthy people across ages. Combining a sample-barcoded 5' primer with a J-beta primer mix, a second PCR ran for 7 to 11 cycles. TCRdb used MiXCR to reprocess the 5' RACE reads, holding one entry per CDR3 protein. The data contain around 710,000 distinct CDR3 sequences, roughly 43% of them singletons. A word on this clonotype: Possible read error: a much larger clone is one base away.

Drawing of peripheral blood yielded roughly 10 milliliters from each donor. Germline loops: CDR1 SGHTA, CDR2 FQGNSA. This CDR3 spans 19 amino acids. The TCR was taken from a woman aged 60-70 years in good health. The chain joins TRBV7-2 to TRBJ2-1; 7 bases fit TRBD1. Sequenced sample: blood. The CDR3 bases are TGTGTCAGCAGCTTAATGATGGGACAGTTGCCCTTCGTAGACAATGAGCAGTTCTTC. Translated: CVSSLMMGQLPFVDNEQFF.